Presented here are 26 T cell receptor beta chains from one specimen sequenced in a study of cytomegalovirus exposure and HLA in healthy donors. Primers included in the PCR were 60 Vbeta and 13 Jbeta primers. Measured with immunoSEQ multiplex PCR; TCRdb has only the in-frame clones, and not every one. The data hold 150,000 to 200,000 clones, with around 80% observed a single time. Sequencing was carried out using PBMCs. The source is a girl under 18 in good health and CMV-seropositive.

This chain joins TRBV28 and TRBJ1-2, with D tentatively TRBD1 (5 bases). V was shortened by 7 bases and J by 2 bases, with 11 bases between the two germline ends. The germline V gene has CDR1 MDHEN and CDR2 SYDVKM. This CDR3 is built from 13 residues. As DNA, the CDR3 is TGTGCCAGCACCCTCGGACAAAACTATGGCTACACCTTC. It translates to CASTLGQNYGYTF.

The chain joins TRBV7-8 to TRBJ2-3; D not resolved. Germline V CDR1 and CDR2: SGHVS, FQNEAQ. The V end lost 1 base, the J end lost 10 bases, and 15 bases lay between the germline ends. The CDR3 runs 14 residues. Here the CDR3 reads CASSLVSPSEPQYF. The CDR3 nucleotides are TGTGCCAGCAGCTTAGTCTCTCCCAGTGAACCGCAGTATTTT.

This clone was found a few times. The chain has TRBV2 and TRBJ2-7, with D maybe TRBD2 (5 bases). The CDR3 consists of 13 residues. V shed 6 bases and J shed 5 bases, with 14 bases lying between them. Germline V gives CDR1 SNHLY, CDR2 FYNNEI. CDR3 protein: CASSLDTRDEQYF. The CDR3 coding sequence is TGTGCCAGCAGCCTAGACACTAGGGACGAGCAGTACTTC.

Here the CDR3 reads CASSIARPPLAETQYF. DNA for the CDR3: TGTGCCAGTAGTATAGCCAGGCCCCCCCTGGCAGAGACCCAGTACTTC. The V gene is TRBV19, the J gene TRBJ2-5, with unresolved D. The V gene's germline CDR1 is LNHDA and CDR2 SQIVND (reference sequence). CDR3 length: 16 residues. Deletions cut 1 base from V and 4 bases from J, with 16 bases between.

The chain employs TRBV5-1 and TRBJ2-7; 8 bases agree with TRBD1. V lost 0 bases, J lost 3 bases, and 5 bases stayed unmatched. Germline V gene sequence: CDR1 SGHRS, CDR2 YFSETQ. This CDR3 contains 15 residues. Here the CDR3 DNA reads TGCGCCAGCAGCTTGGGGGGACAGGCTGGCTACGAGCAGTACTTC. Translated, it gives CASSLGGQAGYEQYF.

The genes are TRBV27 and TRBJ2-7, with D perhaps matching TRBD2 (7 bases). The germline V and J ends were trimmed by 6 bases and 2 bases, with 11 bases remaining between them. The CDR3 loop spans 13 amino acids. Germline V CDR1 and CDR2: MNHEY, SMNVEV (reference sequence). Written as DNA, the CDR3 is TGTGCCAGCAGGGGGGGGGCGGCCTACGAGCAGTACTTC. Protein product: CASRGGAAYEQYF.

The chain joins TRBV28 to TRBJ2-7; weak D call: TRBD1 (5 bases). Germline lookup yields CDR1 MDHEN and CDR2 SYDVKM. V lost 6 bases and J 3 bases, leaving 12 bases between the germline ends. The CDR3 is 13 amino acids. The CDR3 DNA reads as TGTGCCAGCAGCCGCTCCAGGGTCTACGAGCAGTACTTC. It translates to CASSRSRVYEQYF.

This rearrangement joins TRBV6-4 to TRBJ2-3; 9 nucleotides match TRBD2. The V gene's germline CDR1 is MRHNA and CDR2 SNTAGT. The CDR3 length is 16 residues. J gave up 1 base and V 0 bases, and 2 bases lay outside the gene matches. CDR3: CASSDSGGGGTDTQYF. CDR3 DNA sequence: TGTGCCAGCAGTGACTCTGGCGGGGGGGGCACAGATACGCAGTATTTT.

The chain has TRBV5-6 and TRBJ2-1; 12 nucleotides match TRBD2. CDR3 length: 16 amino acids. The V and J ends lost 2 bases and 9 bases, in that order; junction bases with no gene match: 9. Germline lookup yields CDR1 SGHDT and CDR2 YYEEEE. The DNA for the CDR3 is TGTGCCAGCAGCTTTGCACGACTAGCGGGAGCGGTTGAGCAGTTCTTC. This gives the protein CASSFARLAGAVEQFF.

The chain joins TRBV5-4 to TRBJ2-3; 9 nucleotides align to TRBD2. The CDR3 covers 15 residues. Germline V lookup: CDR1 SGHNT, CDR2 YYREEE (reference sequence). Trimming cost V 5 bases and J 5 bases; bases outside gene matches: 9. The CDR3 coding sequence is TGTGCCAGCAGGGAACCGGGACTAGCCGGAGATACGCAGTATTTT. Its protein is CASREPGLAGDTQYF.

The chain carries TRBV6-1 and TRBJ2-3; D is ambiguous. The CDR3 covers 14 residues. Germline V gene sequence: CDR1 MNHNS, CDR2 SASEGT. Trimming removed 8 bases at V and 0 bases at J, with 12 bases between. This CDR3 is CASARIGSTDTQYF. Here the CDR3 DNA reads TGTGCCAGCGCGAGGATCGGCAGCACAGATACGCAGTATTTT.

The genes are TRBV6-1 and TRBJ2-7, with D perhaps matching TRBD1 (5 bases). V was clipped by 7 bases and J by 3 bases, with 19 bases between them. Germline V gene lookup returns CDR1 MNHNS and CDR2 SASEGT. CDR3 length equals 15 residues. The CDR3 reads CASNRGTGFLYEQYF. The CDR3 DNA reads TGTGCCAGCAATAGAGGAACAGGTTTTCTCTACGAGCAGTACTTC.

The V and J genes are TRBV19 and TRBJ2-1, with D maybe TRBD2 (5 bases). This CDR3 has 16 amino acids. Deletions cut 4 bases from V and 0 bases from J, with 13 bases between. Germline values: CDR1 LNHDA, CDR2 SQIVND (reference sequence). CDR3 sequence reads: CASSTPTSGSYNEQFF. CDR3 bases: TGTGCCAGTAGTACTCCCACAAGCGGCTCCTACAATGAGCAGTTCTTC.

The V call is TRBV6-5, the J call TRBJ1-2; possible D gene TRBD1, 5 bases. V dropped 6 bases and J dropped 3 bases, with 17 bases sitting between them. Germline V gene data show CDR1 as MNHEY and CDR2 as SVGAGI. The CDR3 length is 15 residues. The CDR3 loop reads CASSLKMGGDYGYTF. CDR3 sequence (DNA): TGTGCCAGCAGCCTAAAGATGGGGGGAGACTATGGCTACACCTTC.

The chain links TRBV9 to TRBJ2-3; weak D call: TRBD2 (6 bases). CDR1 SGDLS and CDR2 YYNGEE come from the germline V gene. This CDR3 is 17 amino acids long. Trimming cost V 0 bases and J 3 bases, with 17 bases left between them. CDR3 in amino acids: CASSVALTTGGTDTQYF. The CDR3 nucleotides read TGTGCCAGCAGCGTAGCTTTAACTACCGGAGGGACAGATACGCAGTATTTT.

The chain employs TRBV20-1 and TRBJ1-2; maybe TRBD1 (5 bases). Germline V gives CDR1 DFQATT, CDR2 SNEGSKA (reference sequence). The CDR3 contains 11 residues. CDR3 amino acids: CLSQGGYGYTF. The CDR3 DNA is TGCTTGAGTCAGGGAGGCTATGGCTACACCTTC.

V is TRBV2 and J is TRBJ1-5; 11 bases match TRBD1. V dropped 6 bases and J dropped 6; count of bases not matched to a gene: 1. This CDR3 has 13 residues. Per the germline V gene, CDR1 is SNHLY and CDR2 is FYNNEI. The CDR3 sequence is CASRGQGGQPQHF. CDR3 bases: TGTGCCAGCAGGGGACAGGGGGGTCAGCCCCAGCATTTT.

The gene calls are TRBV7-3 and TRBJ2-5, with TRBD2 matching over 8 bases. J gave up 5 bases and V 4 bases, and 9 bases lay outside the gene matches. Germline V gives CDR1 SGHTA, CDR2 FQGTGA. This CDR3 is 15 amino acids long. The chain's CDR3 is CASSSQGLVGETQYF. The CDR3, as DNA: TGTGCCAGCAGCTCCCAGGGACTAGTTGGGGAGACCCAGTACTTC.

V gene TRBV5-1 combines with J gene TRBJ1-1; tentative D call: TRBD1 (5 bases). The CDR3 runs to 14 residues. CDR1 SGHRS and CDR2 YFSETQ come from the germline V gene. The V end lost 3 bases, the J end lost 1 base, and 10 bases lay between the germline ends. The CDR3 coding sequence is TGCGCCAGCAGCTGGGGGGACGGGAACACTGAAGCTTTCTTT. It codes for CASSWGDGNTEAFF.

The V gene is TRBV5-8, the J gene TRBJ2-7, with 7 bases fitting TRBD1. The CDR3 consists of 17 residues. With V trimmed by 3 bases and J by 2 bases, 14 bases remained unmatched. In germline, CDR1 is SGHTS, CDR2 YDEGEE. The chain's CDR3 is CASSSLHTTGNPYEQYF. In DNA, the CDR3 is TGTGCCAGCAGCTCCTTACACACGACAGGGAATCCCTACGAGCAGTACTTC.

The CDR3 region has the DNA TGTGCCAGCAGCCCAGCGGGAGGGCTGGGCACAGATACGCAGTATTTT. It yields the protein CASSPAGGLGTDTQYF. The chain couples TRBV5-4 to TRBJ2-3; 10 bases are shared with TRBD2. The V and J ends lost 4 bases and 1 base, in that order; junction bases with no gene match: 6. Per the germline V gene, CDR1 is SGHNT and CDR2 is YYREEE (reference sequence). The CDR3 sequence is 16 residues long. Drawing the rest from reference TRBV5-4 and TRBJ2-3, the complete variable domain is ETGVTQSPTHLIKTRGQQVTLRCSSQSGHNTVSWYQQALGQGPQFIFQYYREEENGRGNFPPRFSGLQFPNYSSELNVNALELDDSALYLCASSPAGGLGTDTQYFGPGTRLTVL.

This clone was picked up a small number of times. V usage is TRBV5-1 and J usage is TRBJ2-1; TRBD2 matches at 10 bases. J was trimmed by 1 base and V by 2 bases; bases with no gene match: 24. The CDR3 extends over 23 amino acids. The germline CDR1 and CDR2 sequences are SGHRS and YFSETQ. The CDR3 nucleotides are TGCGCCAGCAGCTTCGGGTTGGCAGCCGAAGAAAGCGGGGGGGCCTCGTCCTACAATGAGCAGTTCTTC. The encoded protein is CASSFGLAAEESGGASSYNEQFF.

This clone showed up just once. The CDR3 sequence: CASSFASQGTGNTIYF. DNA for the CDR3: TGTGCCAGCAGCTTCGCATCACAGGGAACTGGAAACACCATATATTTT. V is TRBV11-3 and J is TRBJ1-3, with a tentative D call TRBD1 (6 bases). The CDR3 has 16 amino acids. V lost 3 bases and J lost 2, with 14 bases in between. Per germline, CDR1 SGHNT and CDR2 YENEEA.

As regards this clone: This sample includes further DNA sequences coding for the same CDR3. This chain connects TRBV25-1 to TRBJ2-3, with D perhaps TRBD1 (6 bases). The CDR3 runs to 15 residues. Trimming stripped 4 bases from V and 3 bases from J, with 14 bases between. Looked up from germline, CDR1 is MGHDK and CDR2 is SYGVNS. The CDR3 loop reads CASSAGGRVTDTQYF. The CDR3 coding sequence is TGTGCCAGCAGTGCTGGGGGCAGGGTAACAGATACGCAGTATTTT.

CDR3 amino acids: CASSQGGTGGWTEAFF. The CDR3 bases are TGTGCCAGCAGCCAAGGGGGGACGGGGGGCTGGACTGAAGCTTTCTTT. The chain is built from TRBV14 and TRBJ1-1, with D possibly being TRBD1 (6 bases). The germline V and J ends were trimmed by 1 base and 5 bases, with 17 bases remaining between them. This CDR3 region has 16 residues. Germline V gene sequence: CDR1 SGHDN, CDR2 FVKESK.

The genes are TRBV28 and TRBJ2-7, with 7 bases identical to TRBD1. Germline CDR1 MDHEN, CDR2 SYDVKM. J was trimmed by 0 bases and V by 10 bases; bases with no gene match: 9. The CDR3 runs to 14 residues. CDR3 in amino acids: CATQPGQSSYEQYF. CDR3 nucleotides: TGTGCCACCCAACCGGGACAGAGCTCCTACGAGCAGTACTTC.